Each of the 18 T cell receptor beta chains below was sequenced from the same sample in a study of T cell repertoires in cytomegalovirus infection. TCRdb analysed the reads with MiXCR anew, one entry per CDR3 protein. Of some 450,000 distinct CDR3 sequences listed, approximately 31% are singletons. The sample consisted of PBMCs. Receptors originate from a human donor in good health (CMV status not recorded). Some clones in this sample may be carry-over from other donors' samples.

The table lists this clonotype with a few counts. This chain uses TRBV5-1 with TRBJ2-2, with TRBD1 matching over 9 bases. Germline V CDR1 and CDR2: SGHRS, YFSETQ. The CDR3 covers 15 residues. V was pared by 4 bases and J by 5 bases, with 6 bases of the junction left unmatched. CDR3 residues: CASSPGQGRTGELFF. For the CDR3, the DNA is TGCGCCAGCAGCCCGGGACAGGGTAGGACCGGGGAGCTGTTTTTT.

The chain uses TRBV6-1 and TRBJ2-1, with D possibly being TRBD2 (6 bases). The CDR3 has 12 residues. From germline, CDR1 is MNHNS and CDR2 SASEGT. Trimming shortened V by 3 bases and J by 9 bases, and 9 bases separated the two germline ends. CDR3 sequence (DNA): TGTGCCAGCAGTGATGTGGGAGGTGAGCAGTTCTTC. Its translation: CASSDVGGEQFF.

The V call is TRBV6-6, the J call TRBJ2-7, with TRBD1 matching over 7 bases. V dropped 6 bases and J dropped 0; count of bases not matched to a gene: 8. The CDR3 has 15 amino acids. Germline-derived CDR1 and CDR2 are MNHNY and SVGAGI (reference sequence). CDR3 bases: TGTGCCAGCAGCTGGACAGGCAAGAGCTCCTACGAGCAGTACTTC. Its protein is CASSWTGKSSYEQYF.

V is TRBV6-1 and J is TRBJ2-2, with D possibly matching TRBD1 (6 bases). The CDR3 is 17 residues long. Germline V gene data show CDR1 as MNHNS and CDR2 as SASEGT. V was shortened by 8 bases and J by 1 base, with 20 bases between the two germline ends. This CDR3 is CASDWKPETGNTGELFF. DNA for the CDR3: TGTGCCAGCGACTGGAAGCCCGAGACAGGGAACACCGGGGAGCTGTTTTTT.

This clonotype occurred a few times. The chain carries TRBV7-3 and TRBJ2-5, with D possibly being TRBD1 (6 bases). This CDR3 has 13 residues. Germline V gene data show CDR1 as SGHTA and CDR2 as FQGTGA. The V end lost 4 bases, the J end lost 10 bases, and 16 bases lay between the germline ends. CDR3 in DNA: TGTGCCAGCAGCTACGGACAGCCATCGGACCAGTACTTC. This gives the protein CASSYGQPSDQYF.

This clonotype has at least ten counts. The V gene is TRBV7-2, the J gene TRBJ2-1; TRBD2 matches at 16 bases. Trimming took 3 bases from V and 3 from J; bases not matched to a gene: 8. The CDR3 is 19 residues long. Germline values: CDR1 SGHTA, CDR2 FQGNSA. CDR3 DNA: TGTGCCAGCAGCTTGCTCGGGACTAGCGGGGGGGCCAACTACAATGAGCAGTTCTTC. Amino acid sequence: CASSLLGTSGGANYNEQFF.

This clonotype has just a few counts. The chain couples TRBV12-5 to TRBJ1-1; no definite D call. Trimming shortened V by 4 bases and J by 1 base, and 16 bases separated the two germline ends. The CDR3 loop spans 16 amino acids. Germline V gene data show CDR1 as LGHNT and CDR2 as FRNRAP. The CDR3, as DNA: TGTGCTAGTGGTTCCACCCTCACAGATTCGAACACTGAAGCTTTCTTT. It translates to CASGSTLTDSNTEAFF.

This clonotype was counted once. This CDR3 is CASSIWSADTQYF. The CDR3 coding sequence is TGTGCCAGTAGTATCTGGAGTGCCGATACGCAGTATTTT. The chain is built from TRBV19 and TRBJ2-3; D call uncertain. Germline V CDR1 and CDR2: LNHDA, SQIVND (reference sequence). The CDR3 contains 13 residues. Trimming took 3 bases from V and 6 from J, leaving 10 bases between them.

This clonotype was picked up a small number of times. Sequence at one end of the junction differs from germline and may be a read error. The chain uses TRBV5-3 and TRBJ2-4; D not resolved. TRBV5-3 qualifies as an ORF whose function is uncertain. This CDR3 is built from 14 residues. CDR3 amino acids: CASSSDNRPNIQYF. The CDR3 region has the DNA TGTGCCAGCAGCTCCGATAACCGCCCAAACATTCAGTACTTC.

This clonotype was seen many times. The gene calls are TRBV7-8 and TRBJ2-5, with TRBD2 identical over 11 bases. The trim removed 5 bases at V and 2 bases at J, leaving 4 bases unmatched. Germline values: CDR1 SGHVS, CDR2 FQNEAQ. The CDR3 has 15 amino acids. The chain's CDR3 is CASSLSGGVQETQYF. For the CDR3, the DNA is TGTGCCAGCAGCCTTAGCGGGGGGGTGCAAGAGACCCAGTACTTC.

The genes are TRBV6-2 or TRBV6-3 and TRBJ2-1; TRBD1 is a possible D gene (6 bases). CDR1 is MNHEY, CDR2 SVGEGT, per germline. This CDR3 region has 12 residues. V was cut by 10 bases and J by 4 bases, with 11 bases left in between. CDR3 loop: CATKQGYNEQFF. CDR3 nucleotide sequence: TGTGCCACCAAACAGGGTTACAATGAGCAGTTCTTC.

There are a few counts of this clonotype. The rearrangement uses TRBV28 and TRBJ1-3, with a tentative D call TRBD1 (5 bases). The CDR3 has 15 residues. Germline V gene lookup returns CDR1 MDHEN and CDR2 SYDVKM. V was clipped by 2 bases and J by 0 bases, with 8 bases between them. The CDR3 loop is CASSLDSHSGNTIYF. The CDR3 DNA reads as TGTGCCAGCAGTTTAGACAGTCACTCTGGAAACACCATATATTTT. Variable domain in full (rest from reference TRBV28 and TRBJ1-3): DVKVTQSSRYLVKRTGEKVFLECVQDMDHENMFWYRQDPGLGLRLIYFSYDVKMKEKGDIPEGYSVSREKKERFSLILESASTNQTSMYLCASSLDSHSGNTIYFGEGSWLTVV.

V gene TRBV7-9 combines with J gene TRBJ2-5, with D perhaps matching TRBD1 (5 bases). The CDR3 covers 16 residues. Trimming pared 4 bases from V and 5 bases from J, leaving 20 bases between. Germline V gives CDR1 SEHNR, CDR2 FQNEAQ (reference sequence). CDR3 loop: CASSSLGQSYGETQYF. The CDR3, as DNA: TGTGCCAGCAGCTCCTTAGGACAATCGTACGGGGAGACCCAGTACTTC.

The chain uses TRBV5-1 and TRBJ1-2; 9 bases align to TRBD1. This CDR3 contains 15 residues. V shed 4 bases, J shed 6 bases, and the junction held 10 bases outside the gene matches. Germline CDR1 is SGHRS and CDR2 is YFSETQ. The CDR3 coding sequence is TGCGCCAGCAGCACGGGGGACAGGGAGTTCGATGGCTACACCTTC. Its translation: CASSTGDREFDGYTF.

The V gene is TRBV7-3, the J gene TRBJ2-5; no definite D call. Germline CDR1 is SGHTA and CDR2 is FQGTGA. The V gene lost 5 bases and the J gene lost 5 bases, with 6 bases spanning the gap. This CDR3 region has 11 residues. The CDR3 loop is CASSSLETQYF. The CDR3 nucleotides are TGTGCCAGCAGCAGCCTGGAGACCCAGTACTTC.

The rearrangement joins TRBV20-1 to TRBJ2-2; 8 bases agree with TRBD2. The germline CDR1 and CDR2 sequences are DFQATT and SNEGSKA (reference sequence). This CDR3 region has 18 residues. The ends lost 3 bases at V and 4 bases at J; junction bases unmatched: 16. The CDR3 loop reads CSARRVAGTPWGTGELFF. CDR3 DNA: TGCAGTGCTAGGCGAGTAGCGGGGACCCCTTGGGGCACCGGGGAGCTGTTTTTT.

The chain joins TRBV20-1 to TRBJ1-2; weak D call: TRBD1 (5 bases). CDR3 length: 16 amino acids. Germline assignment: CDR1 DFQATT and CDR2 SNEGSKA (reference sequence). The germline V and J ends were trimmed by 0 bases and 8 bases, with 22 bases remaining between them. The CDR3 here is CSARDIRNPGFVGYTF. CDR3 nucleotide sequence: TGCAGTGCTAGAGACATACGAAACCCAGGGTTTGTCGGCTACACCTTC.

This clonotype was counted many times. The V gene is TRBV7-6, the J gene TRBJ2-1; 12 bases map to TRBD2. The V segment lost 0 bases and the J segment 7 bases; nucleotides outside the gene matches: 7. Germline-derived CDR1 and CDR2 are SGHVS and FNYEAQ. This CDR3 region has 17 residues. CDR3 in amino acids: CASSLAQGLAGMNEQFF. In nucleotides, the CDR3 is TGTGCCAGCAGCTTAGCGCAAGGACTAGCGGGGATGAATGAGCAGTTCTTC.